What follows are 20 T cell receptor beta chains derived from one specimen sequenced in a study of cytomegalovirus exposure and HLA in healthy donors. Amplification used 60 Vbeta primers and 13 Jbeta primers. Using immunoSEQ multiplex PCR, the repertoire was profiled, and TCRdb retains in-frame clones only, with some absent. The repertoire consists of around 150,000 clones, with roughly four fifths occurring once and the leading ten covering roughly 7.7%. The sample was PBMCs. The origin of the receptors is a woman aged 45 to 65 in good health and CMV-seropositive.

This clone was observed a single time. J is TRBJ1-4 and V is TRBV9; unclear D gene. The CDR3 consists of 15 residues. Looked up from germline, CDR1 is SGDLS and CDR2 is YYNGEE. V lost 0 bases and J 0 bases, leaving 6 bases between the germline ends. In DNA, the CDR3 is TGTGCCAGCAGCGTAGGAGGAGCAACTAATGAAAAACTGTTTTTT. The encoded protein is CASSVGGATNEKLFF.

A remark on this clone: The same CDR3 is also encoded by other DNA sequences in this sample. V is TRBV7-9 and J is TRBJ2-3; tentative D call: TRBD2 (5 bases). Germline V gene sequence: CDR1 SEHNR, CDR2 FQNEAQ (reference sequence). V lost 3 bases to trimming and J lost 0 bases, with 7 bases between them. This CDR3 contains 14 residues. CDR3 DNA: TGTGCCAGCAGCTTGACGGGGAGCACAGATACGCAGTATTTT. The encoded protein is CASSLTGSTDTQYF.

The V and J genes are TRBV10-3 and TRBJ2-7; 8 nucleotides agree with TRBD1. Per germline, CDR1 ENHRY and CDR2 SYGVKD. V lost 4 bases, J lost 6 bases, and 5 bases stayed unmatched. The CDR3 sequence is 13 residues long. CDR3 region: CAISVQGATEQYF. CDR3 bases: TGTGCCATCAGTGTGCAGGGGGCGACCGAGCAGTACTTC.

Here the CDR3 DNA reads TGTGCCCCCTCGCCGGAGGGTTCTCACAATGAGCAGTTCTTC. Protein: CAPSPEGSHNEQFF. The chain couples TRBV19 to TRBJ2-1; tentative D call: TRBD2 (6 bases). Trimming stripped 11 bases from V and 5 bases from J, with 19 bases between. The V gene's germline CDR1 is LNHDA and CDR2 SQIVND (reference sequence). The CDR3 consists of 14 residues.

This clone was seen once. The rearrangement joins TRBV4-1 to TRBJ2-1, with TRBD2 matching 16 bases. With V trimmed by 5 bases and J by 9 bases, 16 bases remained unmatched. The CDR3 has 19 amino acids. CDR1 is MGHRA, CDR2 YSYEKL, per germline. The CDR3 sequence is CASSTPGLAGGPVQIEQFF. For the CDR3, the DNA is TGCGCCAGCAGCACGCCGGGACTAGCGGGAGGGCCGGTTCAGATTGAGCAGTTCTTC.

The CDR3 DNA is TGTGCCAGCAGCTGGGACCAGGGGTCTGGCTACACCTTC. Encoded protein: CASSWDQGSGYTF. The rearrangement uses TRBV7-9 and TRBJ1-2; possible D gene TRBD1, 6 bases. The CDR3 consists of 13 residues. Germline V gene lookup returns CDR1 SEHNR and CDR2 FQNEAQ (reference sequence). The V end lost 4 bases, the J end lost 7 bases, and 13 bases lay between the germline ends.

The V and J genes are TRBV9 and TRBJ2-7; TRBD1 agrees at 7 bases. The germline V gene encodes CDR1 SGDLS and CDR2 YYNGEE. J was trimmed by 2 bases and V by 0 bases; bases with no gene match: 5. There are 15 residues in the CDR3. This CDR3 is CASSVDPTGPYEQYF. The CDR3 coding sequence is TGTGCCAGCAGCGTAGACCCGACAGGGCCCTACGAGCAGTACTTC.

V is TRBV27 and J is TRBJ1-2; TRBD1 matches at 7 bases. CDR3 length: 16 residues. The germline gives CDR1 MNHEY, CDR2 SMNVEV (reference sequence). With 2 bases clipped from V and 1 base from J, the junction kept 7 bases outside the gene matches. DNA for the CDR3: TGTGCCAGCAGTTTAGCAGCAGGGGGATTTAACTATGGCTACACCTTC. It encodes CASSLAAGGFNYGYTF.

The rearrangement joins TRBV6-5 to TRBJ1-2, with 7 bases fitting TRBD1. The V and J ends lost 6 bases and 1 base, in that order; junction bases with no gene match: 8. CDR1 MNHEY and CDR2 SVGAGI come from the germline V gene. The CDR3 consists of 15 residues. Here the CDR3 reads CASRRTGYVNYGYTF. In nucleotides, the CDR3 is TGTGCCAGCAGAAGGACAGGCTACGTTAACTATGGCTACACCTTC.

This CDR3 reads CASSSTGGGSPLHF. CDR3 in DNA: TGTGCCAGCAGCTCTACGGGGGGCGGGTCACCCCTCCACTTT. This sequence joins TRBV9 and TRBJ1-6; D possibly corresponds to TRBD1 (6 bases). Germline values: CDR1 SGDLS, CDR2 YYNGEE. V lost 4 bases and J 10 bases, leaving 15 bases between the germline ends. The CDR3 length is 14 residues.

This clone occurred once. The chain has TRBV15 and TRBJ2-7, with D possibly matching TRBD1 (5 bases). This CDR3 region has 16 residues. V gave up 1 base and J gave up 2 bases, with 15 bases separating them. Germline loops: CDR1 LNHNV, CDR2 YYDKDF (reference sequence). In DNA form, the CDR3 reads TGTGCCACCAGCAGAGGGGGCGACGCGGACACCTACGAGCAGTACTTC. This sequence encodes CATSRGGDADTYEQYF. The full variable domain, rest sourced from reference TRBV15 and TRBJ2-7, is DAMVIQNPRYQVTQFGKPVTLSCSQTLNHNVMYWYQQKSSQAPKLLFHYYDKDFNNEADTPDNFQSRRPNTSFCFLDIRSPGLGDTAMYLCATSRGGDADTYEQYFGPGTRLTVT.

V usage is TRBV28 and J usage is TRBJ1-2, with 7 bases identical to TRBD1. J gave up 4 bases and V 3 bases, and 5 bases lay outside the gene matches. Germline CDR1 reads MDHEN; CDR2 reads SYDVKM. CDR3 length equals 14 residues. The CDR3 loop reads CASSFGDRSYGYTF. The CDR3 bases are TGTGCCAGCAGTTTTGGGGACAGATCCTATGGCTACACCTTC.

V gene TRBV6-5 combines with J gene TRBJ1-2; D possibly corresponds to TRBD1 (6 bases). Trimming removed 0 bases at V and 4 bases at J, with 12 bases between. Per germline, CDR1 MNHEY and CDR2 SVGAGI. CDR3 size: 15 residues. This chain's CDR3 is CASSYSRTASYGYTF. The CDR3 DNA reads TGTGCCAGCAGTTACTCGAGGACAGCGAGCTATGGCTACACCTTC.

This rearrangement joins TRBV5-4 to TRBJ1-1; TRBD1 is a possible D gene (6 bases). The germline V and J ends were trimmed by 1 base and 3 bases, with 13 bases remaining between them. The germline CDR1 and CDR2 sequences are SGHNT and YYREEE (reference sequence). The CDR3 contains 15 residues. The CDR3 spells CASSLSTGGDTEAFF. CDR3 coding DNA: TGTGCCAGCAGCTTGTCGACAGGTGGGGACACTGAAGCTTTCTTT.

CDR3 protein: CASSETLSSGNTIYF. The CDR3 region has the DNA TGTGCCAGCAGTGAGACTCTAAGCTCTGGAAACACCATATATTTT. The gene calls are TRBV28 and TRBJ1-3; no reliable D call. The V gene lost 5 bases and the J gene lost 0 bases, with 11 bases spanning the gap. CDR1 and CDR2 from the germline V gene are MDHEN and SYDVKM. The CDR3 extends over 15 amino acids. Based on the CDR3 plus reference TRBV28 and TRBJ1-3, the full variable domain is DVKVTQSSRYLVKRTGEKVFLECVQDMDHENMFWYRQDPGLGLRLIYFSYDVKMKEKGDIPEGYSVSREKKERFSLILESASTNQTSMYLCASSETLSSGNTIYFGEGSWLTVV.

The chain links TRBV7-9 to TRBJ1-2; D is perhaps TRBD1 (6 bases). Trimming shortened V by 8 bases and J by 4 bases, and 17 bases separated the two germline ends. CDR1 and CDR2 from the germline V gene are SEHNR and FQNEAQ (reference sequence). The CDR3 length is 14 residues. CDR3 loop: CASRGGRGGYGYTF. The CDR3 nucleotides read TGTGCCAGCCGAGGCGGGAGAGGGGGCTATGGCTACACCTTC.

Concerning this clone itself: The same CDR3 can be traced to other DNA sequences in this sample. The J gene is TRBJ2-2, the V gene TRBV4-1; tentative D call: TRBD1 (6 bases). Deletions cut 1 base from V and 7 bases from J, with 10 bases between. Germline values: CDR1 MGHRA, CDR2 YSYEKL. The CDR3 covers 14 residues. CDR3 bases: TGCGCCAGCAGCCAAGTAGGGACACACGGGGAGCTGTTTTTT. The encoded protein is CASSQVGTHGELFF.

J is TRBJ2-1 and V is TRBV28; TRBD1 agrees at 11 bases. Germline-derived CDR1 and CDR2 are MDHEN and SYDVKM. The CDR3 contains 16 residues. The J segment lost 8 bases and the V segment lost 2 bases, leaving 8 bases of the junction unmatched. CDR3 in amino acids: CASSLRTGGRIYEQFF. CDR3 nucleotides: TGTGCCAGCAGTTTACGGACAGGGGGCCGTATATATGAGCAGTTCTTC.

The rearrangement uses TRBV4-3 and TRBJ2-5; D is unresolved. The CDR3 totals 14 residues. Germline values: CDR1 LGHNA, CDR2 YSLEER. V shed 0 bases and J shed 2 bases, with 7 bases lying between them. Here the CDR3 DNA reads TGCGCCAGCAGCCAAGAATATAGTCAAGAGACCCAGTACTTC. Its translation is CASSQEYSQETQYF.

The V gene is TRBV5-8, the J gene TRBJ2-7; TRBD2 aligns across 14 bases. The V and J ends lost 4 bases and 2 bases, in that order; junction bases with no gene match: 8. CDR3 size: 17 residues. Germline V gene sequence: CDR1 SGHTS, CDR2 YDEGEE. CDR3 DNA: TGTGCCAGCAGCCAGGGACTAGCGGGGGACCTCCCCTACGAGCAGTACTTC. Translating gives CASSQGLAGDLPYEQYF.